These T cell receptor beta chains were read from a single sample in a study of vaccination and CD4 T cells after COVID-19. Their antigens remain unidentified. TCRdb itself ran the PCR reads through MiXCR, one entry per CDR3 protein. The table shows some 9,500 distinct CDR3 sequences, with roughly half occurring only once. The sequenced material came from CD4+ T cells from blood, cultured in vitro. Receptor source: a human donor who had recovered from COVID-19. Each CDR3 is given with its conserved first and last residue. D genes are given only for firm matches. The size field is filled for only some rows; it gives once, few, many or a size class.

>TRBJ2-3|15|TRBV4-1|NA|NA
TGCGCCAGCAGCCTACAGGAGGGTATCACAGATACGCAGTATTTT
CASSLQEGITDTQYF
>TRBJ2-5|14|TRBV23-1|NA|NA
TGCGCCAGCAGTCTCACAGAACTCGGGGAGACCCAGTACTTC
CASSLTELGETQYF
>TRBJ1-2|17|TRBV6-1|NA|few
TGTGCCAGCAGTCGCGACGCGCCAGGGCTATTCAACTATGGCTACACCTTC
CASSRDAPGLFNYGYTF
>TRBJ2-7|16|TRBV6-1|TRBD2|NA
TGTGCCAGCAGTCTCTGGACTAGCGGGGGAAACTACGAGCAGTACTTC
CASSLWTSGGNYEQYF
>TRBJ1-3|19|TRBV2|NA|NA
TGTGCCAGCAGCGTCGCGGGGCCTGCACACCTACGCTCTGGAAACACCATATATTTT
CASSVAGPAHLRSGNTIYF
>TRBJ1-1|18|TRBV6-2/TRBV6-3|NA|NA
TGTGCCAGCAGTTACTCAGGTATCAGCGAAGGAGGGAGCACTGAAGCTTTCTTT
CASSYSGISEGGSTEAFF
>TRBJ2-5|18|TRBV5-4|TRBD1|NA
TGTGCCAGCAGCTCGGACAGGGCTATTACTGGGGGCCAAGAGACCCAGTACTTC
CASSSDRAITGGQETQYF
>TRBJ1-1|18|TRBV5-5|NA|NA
TGTGCCAGCAGCTTGGTGGGACCCCGAGACGGAGGGAACACTGAAGCTTTCTTT
CASSLVGPRDGGNTEAFF
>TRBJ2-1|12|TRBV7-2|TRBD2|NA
TGTGCCAGCAGCTTAGAGGTAGCGGGGCTATTCTTC
CASSLEVAGLFF
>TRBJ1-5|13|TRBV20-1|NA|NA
TGCAGTGCTAGGGGGATATTTGGGCAGCCCCAGCATTTT
CSARGIFGQPQHF
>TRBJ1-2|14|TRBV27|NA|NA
TGTGCCAGCAGTTTAAGACAGCATAACTATGGCTACACCTTC
CASSLRQHNYGYTF
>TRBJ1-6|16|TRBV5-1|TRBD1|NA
TGCGCCAGCAGCTTTCTTTACGGACAGGCGAATTCACCCCTCCACTTT
CASSFLYGQANSPLHF
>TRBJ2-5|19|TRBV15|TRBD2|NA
TGTGCCACCAGCAGAGAGTTCCCCATACTAGCGGGGGGCCAAGAGACCCAGTACTTC
CATSREFPILAGGQETQYF
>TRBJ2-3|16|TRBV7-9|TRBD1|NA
TGTGCCAGCAGCCTGACGACAGGGGGCATTGGAGATACGCAGTATTTT
CASSLTTGGIGDTQYF
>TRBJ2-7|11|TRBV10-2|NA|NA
TGCGCCTGCCCGGGCGTACCCGAGCAGTACTTC
CACPGVPEQYF
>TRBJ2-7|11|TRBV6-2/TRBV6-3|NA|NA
TGTGCCAGCAGTTATACTCGGGGGCAGTACTTC
CASSYTRGQYF
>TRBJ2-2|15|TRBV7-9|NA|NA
TGTGCCAGCAACAAACGGACGGTGAACACCGGGGAGCTGTTTTTT
CASNKRTVNTGELFF
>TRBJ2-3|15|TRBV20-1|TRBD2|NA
TGCAGTGCCCCCCGACTGGCGGGGGGGCTTGATACGCAGTATTTT
CSAPRLAGGLDTQYF
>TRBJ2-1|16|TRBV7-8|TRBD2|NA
TGTGCCAGCAGCACCCGAGGACTAGCGGGGGACAATGAGCAGTTCTTC
CASSTRGLAGDNEQFF
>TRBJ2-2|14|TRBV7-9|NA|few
TGTGCCAGCAGCCGGGACACTCAAACCGGGGAGCTGTTTTTT
CASSRDTQTGELFF
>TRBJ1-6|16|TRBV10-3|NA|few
TGTGCCATCAGTGAGTCGATTGCCGTCCCGGGTTCGTCCCTCCACTTT
CAISESIAVPGSSLHF
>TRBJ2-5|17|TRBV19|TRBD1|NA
TGTGCCAGTAGTACCCGACAGGGGATAGGGCTCCAAGAGACCCAGTACTTC
CASSTRQGIGLQETQYF
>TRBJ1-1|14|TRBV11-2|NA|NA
TGTGCCAGCAACCCCGGCCCGGGGAACACTGAAGCTTTCTTT
CASNPGPGNTEAFF
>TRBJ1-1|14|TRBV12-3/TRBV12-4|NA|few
TGTGCCAGCAGTTTTGACTTCGGGAACACTGAAGCTTTCTTT
CASSFDFGNTEAFF
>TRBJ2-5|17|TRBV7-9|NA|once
TGTGCCAGCAGCTTAGCACAGGGTGGTGTGAGAGGTGAGACCCAGTACTTC
CASSLAQGGVRGETQYF
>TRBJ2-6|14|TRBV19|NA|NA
TGTGCCACCCACCCAGGGACTGCTGGGAACGTCCTGACTTTC
CATHPGTAGNVLTF
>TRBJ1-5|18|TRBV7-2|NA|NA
TGTGCCAGCAGCTTAGGGGGGGCAGGGACCTATAGCAATCAGCCCCAGCATTTT
CASSLGGAGTYSNQPQHF
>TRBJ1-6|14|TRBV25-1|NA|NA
TGTGCCAGCAGTCTACTGGGGGCGAACTCACCCCTCCACTTT
CASSLLGANSPLHF